These 9 T cell receptor beta chains were sequenced from one sample in a study of blood T cell repertoires in COVID-19. Generated by immunoSEQ multiplex PCR, the TCRdb table keeps only in-frame clones and is missing some. The data contain approximately 270,000 clones, over 75% of them singletons. Input material: PBMCs or T cells enriched from blood (not recorded which). These receptors all stem from a man in his forties who had recovered from COVID-19.

The rearrangement joins TRBV10-3 to TRBJ2-5; D call uncertain. The CDR3 spans 12 residues. From germline, CDR1 is ENHRY and CDR2 SYGVKD. V lost 0 bases and J 5 bases, leaving 4 bases between the germline ends. The CDR3 DNA sequence: TGTGCCATCAGTGAGTCGAGGGAGACCCAGTACTTC. It yields the protein CAISESRETQYF.

This chain connects TRBV11-3 to TRBJ2-7; D is ambiguous. Germline V gene lookup returns CDR1 SGHNT and CDR2 YENEEA. The CDR3 is 12 residues long. Trimming stripped 5 bases from V and 2 bases from J, with 7 bases between. CDR3 in amino acids: CASSPGAYEQYF. The CDR3 coding sequence is TGTGCCAGCAGCCCGGGTGCCTACGAGCAGTACTTC.

The chain has TRBV6-1 and TRBJ1-2, with D hard to call. The V gene's germline CDR1 is MNHNS and CDR2 SASEGT. There are 14 residues in the CDR3. Trimming cost V 3 bases and J 3 bases, with 11 bases left between them. In nucleotides, the CDR3 is TGTGCCAGCAGTGAGAGCCACGGGGACTATGGCTACACCTTC. This codes for CASSESHGDYGYTF.

The chain uses TRBV6-1 and TRBJ1-1; 7 positions match TRBD1. The CDR3 extends over 13 amino acids. In germline, CDR1 is MNHNS, CDR2 SASEGT. With V trimmed by 1 base and J by 8 bases, 4 bases remained unmatched. The CDR3 is CASSEVGGPEAFF. Written as DNA, the CDR3 is TGTGCCAGCAGTGAAGTAGGGGGCCCCGAAGCTTTCTTT.

The gene calls are TRBV7-8 and TRBJ2-7; no clear D. CDR1 and CDR2 (germline): SGHVS, FQNEAQ. V lost 0 bases and J 6 bases, leaving 9 bases between the germline ends. The CDR3 extends over 13 amino acids. As DNA, the CDR3 is TGTGCCAGCAGCTTAGCCGAGGTGGGCGAGCAGTACTTC. This sequence encodes CASSLAEVGEQYF.

The chain uses TRBV28 and TRBJ1-2, with D unresolved. The CDR3 is 11 residues long. Trimming took 2 bases from V and 8 from J, leaving 6 bases between them. The germline V gene encodes CDR1 MDHEN and CDR2 SYDVKM. Here the CDR3 DNA reads TGTGCCAGCAGTTTAGAGAGGGGCTACACCTTC. Amino acid sequence: CASSLERGYTF.

The rearrangement uses TRBV11-1 and TRBJ2-5; possibly TRBD2 for D (6 bases). The CDR3 runs to 15 residues. Germline CDR1 and CDR2: SGHAT and FQDESV (reference sequence). The V end lost 10 bases, the J end lost 2 bases, and 20 bases lay between the germline ends. This chain's CDR3 is CATSVAGSWQETQYF. The CDR3 bases are TGTGCCACCAGTGTTGCGGGATCTTGGCAAGAGACCCAGTACTTC.

The V and J genes are TRBV18 and TRBJ1-6; 10 positions match TRBD1. Germline CDR1 is KGHSH and CDR2 is LQKENI. The CDR3 runs 16 residues. V shed 4 bases, J shed 9 bases, and the junction held 9 bases outside the gene matches. In DNA form, the CDR3 reads TGTGCCAGCTCACTACAACCGGGACAGGGGCTTTCACCCCTCCACTTT. Amino acids: CASSLQPGQGLSPLHF.

The chain employs TRBV9 and TRBJ2-1; possible D gene TRBD2, 5 bases. This CDR3 is 18 amino acids long. CDR1 SGDLS and CDR2 YYNGEE come from the germline V gene. V lost 0 bases and J 1 base, leaving 17 bases between the germline ends. In nucleotides, the CDR3 is TGTGCCAGCAGCGTAGCATCCTCGGGGATAACGTCCTACAATGAGCAGTTCTTC. It specifies CASSVASSGITSYNEQFF.